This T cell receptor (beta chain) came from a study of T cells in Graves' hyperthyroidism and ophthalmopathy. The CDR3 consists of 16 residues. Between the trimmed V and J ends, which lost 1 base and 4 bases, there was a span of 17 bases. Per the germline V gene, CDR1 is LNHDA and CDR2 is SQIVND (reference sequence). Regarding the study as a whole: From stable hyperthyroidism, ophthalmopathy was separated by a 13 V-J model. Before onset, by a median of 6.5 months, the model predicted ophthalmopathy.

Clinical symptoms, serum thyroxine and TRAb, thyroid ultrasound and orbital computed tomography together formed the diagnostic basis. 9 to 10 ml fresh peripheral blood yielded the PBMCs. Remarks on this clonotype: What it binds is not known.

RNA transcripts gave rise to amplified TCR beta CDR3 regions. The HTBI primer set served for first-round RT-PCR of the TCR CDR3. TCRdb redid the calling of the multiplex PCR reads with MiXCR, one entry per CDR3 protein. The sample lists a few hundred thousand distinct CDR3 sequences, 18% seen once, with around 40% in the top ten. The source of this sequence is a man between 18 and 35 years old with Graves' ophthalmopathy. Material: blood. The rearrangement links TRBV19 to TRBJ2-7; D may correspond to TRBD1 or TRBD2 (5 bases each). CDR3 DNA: TGTGCCAGTAGTATAGCCGCCGGGACGGATGGATACGAGCAGTACTTC. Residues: CASSIAAGTDGYEQYF.